These 20 T cell receptor beta chains came from one sample sequenced in a study of blood T cells in healthy people across ages. Combining a sample-barcoded 5' primer with a J-beta primer mix, a second PCR ran for about 7 to 11 cycles. TCRdb used MiXCR to reprocess the 5' RACE reads, holding one entry per CDR3 protein. This table has about 1.5 million distinct CDR3 sequences, roughly two fifths appearing once. The sample comprised blood. These receptors were obtained from a woman aged 18 to 35 in good health.

To note about this clonotype: One end of the junction fails to match germline, which may point to a read error. This chain links TRBV9 with TRBJ1-2; D perhaps matches TRBD1 (5 bases). CDR3 length: 13 residues. From germline, CDR1 is SGDLS and CDR2 YYNGEE. The chain's CDR3 is CAGSVERGHGYTF. The CDR3, as DNA: TGTGCCGGCAGCGTAGAAAGGGGCCATGGCTACACCTTC. Looking up the rest from reference TRBV9 and TRBJ1-2 gives the full variable domain: DSGVTQTPKHLITATGQRVTLRCSPRSGDLSVYWYQQSLDQGLQFLIQYYNGEERAKGNILERFSAQQFPDLHSELNLSSLELGDSALYFCAGSVERGHGYTFGSGTRLTVV.

The chain couples TRBV4-3 to TRBJ2-7, with D possibly matching TRBD1 (5 bases). From germline, CDR1 is LGHNA and CDR2 YSLEER. V was clipped by 1 base and J by 2 bases, with 12 bases between them. CDR3 size: 15 residues. The CDR3 reads CASSQGREGPYEQYF. The CDR3, as DNA: TGCGCCAGCAGCCAAGGCAGGGAAGGACCCTACGAGCAGTACTTC.

This clonotype was seen only a few times. This chain joins TRBV11-2 and TRBJ2-3; no clear D gene. Per the germline V gene, CDR1 is SGHAT and CDR2 is FQNNGV. This CDR3 has 15 residues. The V gene lost 3 bases and the J gene lost 3 bases, with 13 bases spanning the gap. The CDR3 spells CASSFMAVSTDTQYF. CDR3 nucleotide sequence: TGTGCCAGCAGCTTCATGGCAGTCTCTACAGATACGCAGTATTTT.

This clonotype has more than one count but fewer than ten. The V gene is TRBV27, the J gene TRBJ2-3; TRBD2 matches 12 bases. This CDR3 spans 15 amino acids. The V gene's germline CDR1 is MNHEY and CDR2 SMNVEV (reference sequence). V shed 5 bases and J 4 bases; nucleotides not matched to a gene: 4. Written as DNA, the CDR3 is TGTGCCAGCAGTCCACGACTAGCGGGAGCAGATACGCAGTATTTT. Translation gives CASSPRLAGADTQYF.

As for this clonotype: A read error is possible here, since a much larger clone lies one base away. CDR3: CASNQGSGANVLTF. In DNA, the CDR3 is TGTGCCAGCAATCAGGGCTCTGGGGCCAACGTCCTGACTTTC. The chain links TRBV12-3 or TRBV12-4 to TRBJ2-6, with D perhaps matching TRBD1 (5 bases). V lost 7 bases and J lost 0, with 7 bases in between. This CDR3 comprises 14 residues.

The chain has TRBV27 and TRBJ2-3, with D possibly matching TRBD1 (7 bases). Deletions cut 4 bases from V and 2 bases from J, with 13 bases between. This CDR3 has 15 amino acids. Germline V CDR1 and CDR2: MNHEY, SMNVEV (reference sequence). The CDR3 nucleotides read TGTGCCAGCAGTTGGTCAGGGGGGCACACAGATACGCAGTATTTT. It codes for CASSWSGGHTDTQYF.

This clonotype was seen a handful of times. The genes are TRBV29-1 and TRBJ2-3; 10 bases agree with TRBD2. V shed 5 bases and J 6 bases; nucleotides not matched to a gene: 5. CDR3 length equals 13 residues. Germline V gives CDR1 SQVTM, CDR2 ANQGSEA. Here the CDR3 DNA reads TGCAGCGTTAGGCTAGCGGGAGTGGATACGCAGTATTTT. Translating gives CSVRLAGVDTQYF.

This clonotype came up a few times. V gene TRBV7-9 combines with J gene TRBJ2-7; D is unresolved. CDR1 and CDR2 (germline): SEHNR, FQNEAQ (reference sequence). This CDR3 has 16 amino acids. Trimming left V 1 base short and J 0 bases short, with 13 bases between. The CDR3 spells CASSLGVSSSSYEQYF. CDR3 in DNA: TGTGCCAGCAGCTTAGGGGTCTCTTCAAGCTCCTACGAGCAGTACTTC.

The chain uses TRBV27 and TRBJ2-7; D is unclear. Trimming took 3 bases from V and 3 from J, leaving 12 bases between them. Germline values: CDR1 MNHEY, CDR2 SMNVEV (reference sequence). The CDR3 covers 14 residues. The CDR3 region is CASSFGRLNYEQYF. CDR3 in DNA: TGTGCCAGCAGTTTTGGAAGGTTGAACTACGAGCAGTACTTC.

V and J are TRBV4-1 and TRBJ1-4; D is undetermined. Trimming removed 4 bases at V and 8 bases at J, with 14 bases between. The CDR3 is 14 residues long. CDR1 MGHRA and CDR2 YSYEKL come from the germline V gene. CDR3 sequence: CASSPVFIEEKLFF. In nucleotides, the CDR3 is TGCGCCAGCAGCCCAGTATTCATCGAGGAAAAACTGTTTTTT.

The rearrangement joins TRBV2 to TRBJ2-6; tentative D call: TRBD1 (5 bases). The V gene lost 4 bases and the J gene lost 0 bases, with 7 bases spanning the gap. Germline lookup yields CDR1 SNHLY and CDR2 FYNNEI. The CDR3 consists of 15 residues. For the CDR3, the DNA is TGTGCCAGCAGTGTGGGGCGCTCTGGGGCCAACGTCCTGACTTTC. Protein sequence: CASSVGRSGANVLTF.

This chain uses TRBV20-1 with TRBJ1-5; possible D gene TRBD1, 6 bases. Germline V lookup: CDR1 DFQATT, CDR2 SNEGSKA (reference sequence). Trimming left V 0 bases short and J 0 bases short, with 12 bases between. The CDR3 extends over 16 amino acids. The CDR3 reads CSARDFGGDSNQPQHF. The CDR3 DNA sequence: TGCAGTGCTAGAGATTTTGGGGGCGATAGCAATCAGCCCCAGCATTTT.

This sequence joins TRBV6-2 or TRBV6-3 and TRBJ1-2; 7 bases line up with TRBD1. J lost 0 bases, V lost 7 bases, and 14 bases had no gene match. Germline CDR1 reads MNHEY; CDR2 reads SVGEGT. There are 17 residues in the CDR3. CDR3 nucleotides: TGTGCCAGCAACTTCGAGGAGGGGGCCCCAGCTAACTATGGCTACACCTTC. Amino acids: CASNFEEGAPANYGYTF.

The chain carries TRBV29-1 and TRBJ2-1; D not resolved. CDR1 is SQVTM and CDR2 is ANQGSEA in the germline V gene. Trimming shortened V by 7 bases and J by 6 bases, and 13 bases separated the two germline ends. This CDR3 region has 12 residues. CDR3 amino acids: CSADPYFNEQFF. The DNA of the CDR3 is TGCAGCGCGGACCCTTACTTCAATGAGCAGTTCTTC.

At least ten counts were recorded for this clonotype. This chain uses TRBV29-1 with TRBJ2-3; D gene unclear. The CDR3 has 13 residues. CDR1 SQVTM and CDR2 ANQGSEA come from the germline V gene. The CDR3 sequence is CGTGPPVGDTQYF. The CDR3 DNA sequence: TGCGGTACCGGTCCACCTGTCGGGGATACGCAGTATTTT.

The gene calls are TRBV20-1 and TRBJ2-5, with 10 bases matching TRBD1. This CDR3 is 14 amino acids long. The germline V gene has CDR1 DFQATT and CDR2 SNEGSKA (reference sequence). Germline trimming cut 8 bases from V and 3 bases from J; bases unmatched to any gene: 9. CDR3: CSPRQGAEEETQYF. The CDR3 DNA sequence: TGCAGTCCCCGACAGGGGGCGGAAGAAGAGACCCAGTACTTC.

The table lists this clonotype with a few counts. The chain joins TRBV29-1 to TRBJ2-7; no firm D call. The germline CDR1 and CDR2 sequences are SQVTM and ANQGSEA. The V gene lost 7 bases and the J gene lost 5 bases, with 18 bases spanning the gap. The CDR3 is made up of 13 amino acids. In nucleotides, the CDR3 is TGCAGCGCTGCTTCTGGGGATGGAAACGAGCAGTACTTC. Its translation: CSAASGDGNEQYF.

The V call is TRBV18, the J call TRBJ2-1, with 10 bases matching TRBD2. V shed 4 bases, J shed 3 bases, and the junction held 6 bases outside the gene matches. Germline V CDR1 and CDR2: KGHSH, LQKENI. This CDR3 is built from 16 residues. The CDR3 loop is CASSLQLAGNYNEQFF. Here the CDR3 DNA reads TGTGCCAGCTCACTGCAACTAGCGGGAAACTACAATGAGCAGTTCTTC.

This sequence joins TRBV7-9 and TRBJ2-3; 10 nucleotides agree with TRBD1. V lost 9 bases, J lost 6 bases, and 6 bases stayed unmatched. This CDR3 comprises 13 residues. Germline V lookup: CDR1 SEHNR, CDR2 FQNEAQ (reference sequence). The CDR3, as DNA: TGTGCCAGTCGACAGGGGGCGGGGGATACGCAGTATTTT. Protein product: CASRQGAGDTQYF.

This clonotype was detected a few times. Mismatch with germline at one junction end may stem from a read error. The genes are TRBV28 and TRBJ2-7, with 7 bases matching TRBD2. The CDR3 covers 14 residues. The V gene's germline CDR1 is MDHEN and CDR2 SYDVKM. The CDR3 DNA sequence: TGTGCCAGCACCTGGACTAGGCCCTCCCACGAGCAGTACTTC. Its translation is CASTWTRPSHEQYF.